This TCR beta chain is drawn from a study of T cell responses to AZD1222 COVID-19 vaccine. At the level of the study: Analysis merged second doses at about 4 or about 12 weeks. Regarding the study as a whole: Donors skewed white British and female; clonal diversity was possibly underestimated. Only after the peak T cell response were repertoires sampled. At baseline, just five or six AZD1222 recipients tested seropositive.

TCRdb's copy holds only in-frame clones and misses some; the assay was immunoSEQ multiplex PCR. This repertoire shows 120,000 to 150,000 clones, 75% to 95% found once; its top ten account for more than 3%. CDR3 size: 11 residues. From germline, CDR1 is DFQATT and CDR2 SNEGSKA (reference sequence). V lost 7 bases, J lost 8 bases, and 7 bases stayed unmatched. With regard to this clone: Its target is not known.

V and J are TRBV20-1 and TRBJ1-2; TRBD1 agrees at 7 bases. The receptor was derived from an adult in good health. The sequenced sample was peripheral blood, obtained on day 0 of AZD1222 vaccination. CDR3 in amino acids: CSGTGVGGYTF. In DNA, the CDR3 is TGCAGTGGTACAGGGGTAGGAGGCTACACCTTC.